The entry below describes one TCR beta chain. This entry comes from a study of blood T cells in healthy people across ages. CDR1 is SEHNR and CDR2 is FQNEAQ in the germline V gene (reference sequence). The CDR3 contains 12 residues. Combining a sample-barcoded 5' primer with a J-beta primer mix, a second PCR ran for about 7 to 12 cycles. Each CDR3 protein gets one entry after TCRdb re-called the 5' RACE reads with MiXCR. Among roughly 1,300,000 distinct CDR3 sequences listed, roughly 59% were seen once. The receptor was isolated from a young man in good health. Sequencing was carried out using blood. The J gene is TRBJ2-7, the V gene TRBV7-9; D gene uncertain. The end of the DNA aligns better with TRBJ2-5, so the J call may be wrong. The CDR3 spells CASTVGFETQYF. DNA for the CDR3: TGTGCCAGCACCGTTGGTTTCGAGACCCAGTACTTC.